This TCR beta chain is from a study of blood T cell repertoires in COVID-19. Data came from immunoSEQ multiplex PCR; TCRdb stores just in-frame clones and leaves some out. The profile shows under 150,000 clones, around 84% of them singletons. The CDR3 totals 15 residues. This TCR was recovered from a man aged 40-49 years with acute COVID-19. Sequencing was carried out using PBMCs or T cells enriched from blood (not recorded which). The chain has TRBV12-1 and TRBJ1-5; the table assigns TRBD1, which was not confirmed against the DNA. TRBV12-1 represents a pseudogene. CDR3 amino acids: CASLPPRDTNQPQHF. CDR3 nucleotide sequence: TGTGCCAGCCTTCCGCCCCGGGACACCAATCAGCCCCAGCATTTT.